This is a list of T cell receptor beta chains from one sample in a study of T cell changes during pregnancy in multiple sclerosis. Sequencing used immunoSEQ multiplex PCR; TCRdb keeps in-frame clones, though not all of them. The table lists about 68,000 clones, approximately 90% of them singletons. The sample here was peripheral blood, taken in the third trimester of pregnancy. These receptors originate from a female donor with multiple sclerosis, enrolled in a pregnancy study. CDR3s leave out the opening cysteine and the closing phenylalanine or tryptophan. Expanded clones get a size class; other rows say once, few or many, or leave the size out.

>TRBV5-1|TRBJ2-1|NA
ASRRTGEKEQF
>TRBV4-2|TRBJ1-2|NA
ASSQGQGANYGYT
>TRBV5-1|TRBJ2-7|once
ASSLAGASYEQY
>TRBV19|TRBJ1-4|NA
ASNDQGSRDRNKLF
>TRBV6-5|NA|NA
ASRGLAGEQY
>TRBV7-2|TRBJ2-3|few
ASSLNSPSTDTQY
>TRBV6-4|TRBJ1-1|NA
ASSDSAGVTEAF
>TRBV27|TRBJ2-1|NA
ASSTRPLPSYNEQF
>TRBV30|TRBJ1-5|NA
AWRRQGTNQPQH
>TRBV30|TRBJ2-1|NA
AWSVMGPWERGVDNEQF
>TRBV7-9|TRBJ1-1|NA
ASSQVGAGNSEAF
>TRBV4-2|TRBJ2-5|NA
ASSQEQGAETQY
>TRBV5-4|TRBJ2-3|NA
ASSSKWREAADTQY
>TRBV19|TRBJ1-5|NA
ASSIIGGAFQPQH
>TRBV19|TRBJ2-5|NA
ASSMAKPTGGPRETQY
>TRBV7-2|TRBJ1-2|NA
ASSSGPHDGYT
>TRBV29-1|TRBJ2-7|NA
SVEAGTSGIIGEQY